This TCR beta chain comes out of a study of neoadjuvant anti-PD-1 for oral cavity cancer. Study overall: Patients mostly received three to four biweekly nivolumab doses at 3 mg/kg before surgery. Study-wide findings and caveats: Non-responders to neoadjuvant nivolumab had significantly more clonal PBMC T cells than responders.

For this clone: The antigen remains undetermined.

Indicated time point: after neoadjuvant nivolumab, at surgical resection. Produced via immunoSEQ multiplex PCR; TCRdb's table is partial and in-frame only. The sample has over 13,000 clones, roughly four fifths seen once; the top ten hold about 2.3%. This TCR was sampled from a person aged 35-79 years with oral cavity squamous cell carcinoma. The specimen comprised PBMCs, sampled after nivolumab (anti-PD-1) treatment.

CDR3 nucleotide sequence: TGTGCCAGTCGGGCTAGACGGACTAGCGGGGAGATATCCACAGATACGCAGTATTTT. It specifies CASRARRTSGEISTDTQYF. The genes are TRBV19 and TRBJ2-3, with TRBD2 matching 12 bases. From germline, CDR1 is LNHDA and CDR2 SQIVND (reference sequence). This CDR3 region has 19 residues. The ends lost 8 bases at V and 2 bases at J; junction bases unmatched: 17. Full variable domain (missing parts from reference TRBV19 and TRBJ2-3): DGGITQSPKYLFRKEGQNVTLSCEQNLNHDAMYWYRQDPGQGLRLIYYSQIVNDFQKGDIAEGYSVSREKKESFPLTVTSAQKNPTAFYLCASRARRTSGEISTDTQYFGPGTRLTVL.